The entry below describes one TCR beta chain. Original analysis: For nucleated cells, counts were estimated from reference gene primer amplification. Clones were read by immunoSEQ multiplex PCR, and TCRdb kept only the in-frame ones, dropping some. V and J calls and clone size are as listed in that table; D and trimming were resolved from the DNA. The data show 220,000 or so clones, approximately 86% seen once. This sample was included in a study of blood T cell repertoires in COVID-19. Study summary: Collection of acute and convalescent COVID-19 samples took place in the United States, Italy and Spain. T cells, B-cell-depleted T cells, or PBMCs provided the cDNA or gDNA that served as material.

V lost 4 bases, J lost 2 bases, and 12 bases lay in between. Germline V CDR1 and CDR2: SGHNT, YENEEA. The CDR3 has 14 amino acids. The receptor was isolated from an elderly woman with acute or convalescent COVID-19. Specimen: peripheral blood. V gene TRBV11-3 combines with J gene TRBJ2-7, with TRBD2 as a possible D gene (5 bases). CDR3 loop: CASSSPGLPYEQYF. The CDR3 DNA is TGTGCCAGCAGCTCACCGGGGTTGCCCTACGAGCAGTACTTC.